This TCR beta chain derives from a study of T cell repertoires in cytomegalovirus infection. J was trimmed by 6 bases and V by 3 bases; bases with no gene match: 10. CDR1 is LNHNV, CDR2 YYDKDF, per germline (reference sequence). This CDR3 has 16 amino acids. Each CDR3 protein gets one entry after TCRdb re-called the reads with MiXCR. The sample has hundreds of thousands of distinct CDR3 sequences; 17% are singletons. Study-wide results and caveats: The ex vivo response showed dominance by HLA-C-restricted CMV-specific TCR beta clonotypes.

This clonotype was seen only a few times. Its target is unknown. This TCR was sampled from a human donor in good health (CMV status not recorded). Some clones in this sample may be carry-over from other donors' samples. V gene TRBV15 combines with J gene TRBJ1-4; the match to TRBD1 covers 7 bases. Sequenced sample: PBMCs. The CDR3 is CATSRPRGTGDEKLFF. Here the CDR3 DNA reads TGTGCCACCAGCAGGCCCCGAGGCACAGGGGATGAAAAACTGTTTTTT.